This TCR beta chain is from a study of T cell changes during pregnancy in multiple sclerosis. This table comes from immunoSEQ multiplex PCR, and its TCRdb copy is limited to in-frame clones, with some not included. The repertoire holds tens of thousands of clones, with roughly nine tenths as singletons. V lost 0 bases, J lost 5 bases, and 2 bases stayed unmatched. The CDR3 sequence is 14 residues long. CDR1 is SGHRS, CDR2 YFSETQ, per germline. This receptor was obtained from a female donor with multiple sclerosis, enrolled in a pregnancy study. The chain joins TRBV5-1 to TRBJ1-1; TRBD1 matches at 9 bases. The material sequenced was peripheral blood, taken in the second trimester of pregnancy. The CDR3 nucleotides read TGCGCCAGCAGCTTGGGGACAGGGGATACTGAAGCTTTCTTT. The encoded protein is CASSLGTGDTEAFF.